The sample holds a few counts of the clone carrying this T cell receptor (beta chain). Antigen unknown. Researchers ran the PCR with 60 Vbeta and 13 Jbeta primers. Assay: immunoSEQ multiplex PCR; the TCRdb copy retains only in-frame clones and omits some. This table has over 150,000 clones, about three quarters appearing once. The record originates from a study of cytomegalovirus exposure and HLA in healthy donors. Findings and caveats of the study: Most TCR sequences were seen very rarely across donors, but some public TCRs occurred in many. It was reportedly the case that the classifier diagnosed cytomegalovirus status with high specificity and sensitivity. Reportedly, fewer N-insertions than the approximately 690-donor mean appeared in an Asian-associated ancestry cluster in a later analysis.

Looked up from germline, CDR1 is GTSNPN and CDR2 is SVGIG (reference sequence). Germline trimming cut 3 bases from V and 6 bases from J; bases unmatched to any gene: 13. CDR3 length: 15 amino acids. Sequenced: PBMCs. The V gene is TRBV30, the J gene TRBJ2-7; 8 bases map to TRBD2. The sequence derives from a man between 18 and 29 years old in good health and CMV-seronegative. This CDR3 reads CAWSSTSGPLGEQYF. The CDR3 DNA reads TGTGCCTGGAGCTCTACTAGCGGTCCTCTAGGCGAGCAGTACTTC.